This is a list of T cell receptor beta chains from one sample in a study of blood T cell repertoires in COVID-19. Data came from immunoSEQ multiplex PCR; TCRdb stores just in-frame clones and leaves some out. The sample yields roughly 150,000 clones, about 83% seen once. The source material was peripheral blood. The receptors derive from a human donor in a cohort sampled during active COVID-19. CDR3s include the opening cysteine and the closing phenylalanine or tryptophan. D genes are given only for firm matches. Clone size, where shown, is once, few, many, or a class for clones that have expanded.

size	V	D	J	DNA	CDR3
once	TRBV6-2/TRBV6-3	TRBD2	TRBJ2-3	TGTGCCAGCAGTCTCCCTTTGGGGGGGAGCACAGATACGCAGTATTTT	CASSLPLGGSTDTQYF
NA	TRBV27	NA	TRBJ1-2	TGTGCCAGCAGTCCCGTGACAGGAGCCTTGTATGGCTACACCTTC	CASSPVTGALYGYTF
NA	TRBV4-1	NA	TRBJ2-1	TGCGCCAGCAGCCAAGAGGAACTACGATACAATGAGCAGTTCTTC	CASSQEELRYNEQFF
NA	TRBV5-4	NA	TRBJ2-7	TGTGCCAGCAGCTTAGGGACAAACTACGAGCAGTACTTC	CASSLGTNYEQYF
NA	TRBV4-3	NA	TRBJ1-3	TGCGCCAGCAGCCAAACAGGGATAGACACCATATATTTT	CASSQTGIDTIYF
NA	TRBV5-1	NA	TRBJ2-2	TGCGCCAGCAGCTCCCGGGACACCGGGGAGCTGTTTTTT	CASSSRDTGELFF
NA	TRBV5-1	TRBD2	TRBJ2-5	TGCGCCAGCAGCTTGGGCGGCGGGGGGACTAAAGAGACCCAGTACTTC	CASSLGGGGTKETQYF
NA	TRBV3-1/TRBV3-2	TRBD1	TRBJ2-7	TGTGCCAGCAGCCAATTGGGGGACAGTTTCTACGAGCAGTACTTC	CASSQLGDSFYEQYF
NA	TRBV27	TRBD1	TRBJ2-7	TGTGCCAGCAATGGACAGGGCAAGAGCGAGCAGTACTTC	CASNGQGKSEQYF
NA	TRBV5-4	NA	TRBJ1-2	TGTGCCAGCAGCTTGGAACAGACTAACTATGGCTACACCTTC	CASSLEQTNYGYTF
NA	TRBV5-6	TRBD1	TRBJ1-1	TGTGCCAGCAGCCGGACAGGGGGCATCACTGAAGCTTTCTTT	CASSRTGGITEAFF
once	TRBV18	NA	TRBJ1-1	TGTGCCAGCTCCCCTCAGAAGAACACTGAAGCTTTCTTT	CASSPQKNTEAFF
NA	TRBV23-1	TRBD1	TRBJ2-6	TGCGCCAGCAGTCAATCACAGGGGGCGTTGGGTAGAAGCTCTGGGGCCAACGTCCTGACTTTC	CASSQSQGALGRSSGANVLTF
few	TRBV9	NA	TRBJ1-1	TGTGCCAGCAGCGGCCGGGACACAGGGTTTGAAGCTTTCTTT	CASSGRDTGFEAFF
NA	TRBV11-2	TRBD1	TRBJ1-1	TGTGCCAGCAGCCCCCGGACAGGGTCCGTCACTGAAGCTTTCTTT	CASSPRTGSVTEAFF
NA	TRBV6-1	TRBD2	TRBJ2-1	TGTGCCAGCAGTGACCCTAGCGGGGGGGCGGTCTACAATGAGCAGTTCTTC	CASSDPSGGAVYNEQFF